The 13 T cell receptor beta chains in this list originate from one sample, sequenced in a study of chemoradiotherapy in HPV16-positive cancers. Sequenced by immunoSEQ multiplex PCR; TCRdb stores in-frame clones only, minus some. Counted here are fewer than 25,000 clones, roughly 90% occurring once; the ten biggest clones make up roughly 15%. The sample in question was blood, obtained from a patient who underwent chemoradiotherapy. The receptors stem from a human donor with HPV-associated anogenital cancer.

The chain uses TRBV21-1 and TRBJ1-5; the D call TRBD1 from the table was never checked on the DNA. TRBV21-1 is marked as a pseudogene. The CDR3 has 15 residues. Here the CDR3 reads CASTGRGHGNQPQHF. CDR3 coding DNA: TGTGCCAGCACAGGAAGGGGGCACGGCAATCAGCCCCAGCATTTT.

The chain is built from TRBV9 and TRBJ1-2; unclear D gene. CDR1 is SGDLS, CDR2 YYNGEE, per germline. The CDR3 covers 16 residues. V lost 0 bases and J 3 bases, leaving 15 bases between the germline ends. The CDR3 nucleotides read TGTGCCAGCAGCGTAGCTGTTTCGGGGAGACACTATGGCTACACCTTC. It yields the protein CASSVAVSGRHYGYTF.

This clone was detected only once. V and J are TRBV9 and TRBJ2-7, with D perhaps TRBD2 (6 bases). CDR3 length equals 14 residues. Germline V gene sequence: CDR1 SGDLS, CDR2 YYNGEE. Between the trimmed V and J ends, which lost 5 bases and 6 bases, there was a span of 18 bases. This CDR3 is CASSPGTARGEQYF. Here the CDR3 DNA reads TGTGCCAGCAGTCCCGGGACTGCTCGCGGCGAGCAGTACTTC. The full variable domain, its missing parts supplied by reference TRBV9 and TRBJ2-7, is DSGVTQTPKHLITATGQRVTLRCSPRSGDLSVYWYQQSLDQGLQFLIQYYNGEERAKGNILERFSAQQFPDLHSELNLSSLELGDSALYFCASSPGTARGEQYFGPGTRLTVT.

The J gene is TRBJ2-7, the V gene TRBV5-4; D possibly corresponds to TRBD2 (5 bases). V shed 5 bases and J shed 4 bases, with 19 bases lying between them. CDR1 is SGHNT, CDR2 YYREEE, per germline (reference sequence). This CDR3 has 15 amino acids. This CDR3 reads CASSHGSRGLYEQYF. For the CDR3, the DNA is TGTGCCAGCAGTCATGGGAGCCGCGGATTATACGAGCAGTACTTC.

The chain combines TRBV11-2 with TRBJ1-2, with 7 bases aligning to TRBD1. The germline gives CDR1 SGHAT, CDR2 FQNNGV. The V segment lost 2 bases and the J segment 8 bases; nucleotides outside the gene matches: 8. This CDR3 comprises 14 residues. This chain's CDR3 is CASSLTRRGQGYTF. DNA for the CDR3: TGTGCCAGCAGCTTAACCCGCCGGGGACAGGGCTACACCTTC.

The chain has TRBV23-1 and TRBJ2-7; no definite D call. TRBV23-1 counts as an open reading frame of uncertain function. V was shortened by 4 bases and J by 3 bases, with 16 bases between the two germline ends. The CDR3 length is 15 residues. CDR3 DNA sequence: TGCGCCAGCAGTCCGCCGCCAGCGTCGAACTACGAGCAGTACTTC. Translating it yields CASSPPPASNYEQYF.

This sequence joins TRBV10-3 and TRBJ2-5; tentative D call: TRBD2 (6 bases). Judging by the DNA end, TRBJ2-7 fits better; the J call may be wrong. The CDR3 length is 13 residues. Germline loops: CDR1 ENHRY, CDR2 SYGVKD. The CDR3 reads CAAWAGFSYEQYF. DNA of the CDR3: TGTGCCGCTTGGGCGGGGTTTTCCTACGAGCAGTACTTC.

V usage is TRBV5-1 and J usage is TRBJ2-1; 11 nucleotides agree with TRBD2. The CDR3 sequence is 18 residues long. Germline V gene sequence: CDR1 SGHRS, CDR2 YFSETQ. Unmatched junction bases numbered 8, after V lost 1 base and J lost 2 bases. This chain's CDR3 is CASSLWLAGGLTYNEQFF. The CDR3, as DNA: TGCGCCAGCAGCTTGTGGCTAGCGGGGGGTCTTACCTACAATGAGCAGTTCTTC.

By share, this clone counts as large. V usage is TRBV4-3 and J usage is TRBJ1-3; maybe TRBD1 (5 bases). The CDR3 consists of 17 residues. Germline CDR1 reads LGHNA; CDR2 reads YSLEER. The V gene lost 5 bases and the J gene lost 2 bases, with 19 bases spanning the gap. The CDR3 here is CASSSRHQGRPGNTIYF. CDR3 DNA: TGCGCCAGCAGCTCAAGACACCAGGGAAGACCTGGAAACACCATATATTTT.

This clone was detected only once. The CDR3 sequence is CASSDPPGFIGDTF. The CDR3, as DNA: TGTGCCAGCAGTGATCCACCAGGGTTTATCGGGGACACCTTC. The chain couples TRBV6-1 to TRBJ1-2; D is possibly TRBD1 (5 bases). Looked up from germline, CDR1 is MNHNS and CDR2 is SASEGT. The ends were cut back, 3 bases at V and 12 bases at J, with 20 bases in the middle. This CDR3 has 14 residues.

By share of the sample, this clone is medium-sized. The J gene is TRBJ2-1, the V gene TRBV15, with 7 bases identical to TRBD1. This CDR3 has 15 residues. V gave up 5 bases and J gave up 2 bases; unmatched junction bases: 6. Germline CDR1 reads LNHNV; CDR2 reads YYDKDF (reference sequence). The CDR3 spells CATSGTGQPYNEQFF. In DNA, the CDR3 is TGTGCCACCAGCGGAACGGGACAGCCCTACAATGAGCAGTTCTTC.

In this sample, this clone turned up once. The gene calls are TRBV25-1 and TRBJ1-2, with a tentative D call TRBD1 (5 bases). Between the trimmed V and J ends, which lost 6 bases and 0 bases, there was a span of 14 bases. Germline V gene data show CDR1 as MGHDK and CDR2 as SYGVNS. The CDR3 has 15 residues. CDR3 DNA: TGTGCCAGCAGCCACCGGGGGGGTACTAACTATGGCTACACCTTC. This encodes CASSHRGGTNYGYTF.

This clone turned up a few times. This chain connects TRBV28 to TRBJ1-2; D is unclear. V lost 6 bases to trimming and J lost 5 bases, with 13 bases between them. This CDR3 spans 13 amino acids. CDR1 and CDR2 from the germline V gene are MDHEN and SYDVKM. CDR3 nucleotide sequence: TGTGCCAGCAGGGACGGCGCCAGGTATGGCTACACCTTC. Its protein product is CASRDGARYGYTF.